Described below is a single T cell receptor beta chain sequence and its context. Its antigen is unidentified. This CDR3 has 13 residues. Trimming took 0 bases from V and 11 from J; bases not matched to a gene: 4. CDR1 and CDR2 from the germline V gene are KGHSH and LQKENI. This sample was taken from a study of cytomegalovirus exposure and HLA in healthy donors. Across the study: Earlier, some 180 million T cells were analyzed, and 95 million to 140 million unique TCR beta sequences were found among them.

The study's findings and limits: Some V segments, including TRBV6-2 and TRBV6-3, were excluded as indistinguishable. Later work found that TCR association rates differed between HLA loci; DRB1 had the most and HLA-C the fewest. No immune exposure information besides CMV serostatus was available.

Primers included in the PCR were 60 Vbeta and 13 Jbeta primers. The assay was immunoSEQ multiplex PCR, and TCRdb's table has in-frame clones only and misses some. The sample lists about 200,000 clones; around 75% were seen once. The sequence derives from a woman younger than 45 in good health and CMV-seronegative. The source material was PBMCs. The chain links TRBV18 to TRBJ2-3; 8 nucleotides match TRBD2. CDR3 DNA: TGTGCCAGCTCACCACCACGGACTAGCCGGCAGTATTTT. It yields the protein CASSPPRTSRQYF.